This record covers a single T cell receptor beta chain. CDR3 length: 15 amino acids. Losses at the gene ends were 0 bases for V and 3 bases for J; bases not matched to a gene: 2. From germline, CDR1 is SGHAT and CDR2 FQNNGV. Assay: immunoSEQ multiplex PCR; the TCRdb copy retains only in-frame clones and omits some. The sample holds 20,000 to 30,000 clones, around 97% seen once. These data originate in a study of B cell selection in AIRE deficiency. The sorted conventional CD4 T cells were gated as CD4+CD127+. The source of this sequence is a human donor in good health. The gene calls are TRBV11-2 and TRBJ1-5; 7 bases line up with TRBD1. The sample was CD4+CD127+ conventional T cells sorted from PBMCs. The CDR3 here is CASSLEGQHNQPQHF. DNA for the CDR3: TGTGCCAGCAGCTTAGAGGGACAGCACAATCAGCCCCAGCATTTT.